Below, 28 T cell receptor beta chains from the same sample are listed, as sequenced in a study of T cells after yellow fever vaccination. TCRdb independently ran MiXCR on the 5' RACE reads; one entry per CDR3 protein. The sample consists of about 160,000 distinct CDR3 sequences, 6% to 7.5% of them appearing once. Sample: CD4+ T cells sorted from PBMCs, taken around 5 days after the first yellow fever vaccination. The source of these receptors is a man younger than 35 who received the YFV17D yellow fever vaccine.

This clonotype has only a few counts. The chain employs TRBV20-1 and TRBJ2-3; a weak D match, TRBD1 (5 bases). Trimming cost V 4 bases and J 5 bases, with 10 bases left between them. Germline V lookup: CDR1 DFQATT, CDR2 SNEGSKA (reference sequence). The CDR3 is 12 residues long. In DNA, the CDR3 is TGCAGTGCTAAGGGGCGGAAAGATACGCAGTATTTT. The encoded protein is CSAKGRKDTQYF.

In this sample, this clonotype turned up many times. The chain has TRBV7-2 and TRBJ2-7; no clear D. Germline V CDR1 and CDR2: SGHTA, FQGNSA. The V end lost 4 bases, the J end lost 0 bases, and 13 bases lay between the germline ends. The CDR3 is made up of 15 amino acids. The CDR3 spells CASSSTTENSYEQYF. Written as DNA, the CDR3 is TGTGCCAGCAGCTCCACGACGGAGAACTCCTACGAGCAGTACTTC.

This clonotype came up many times. The rearrangement links TRBV5-1 to TRBJ2-3; a weak D match, TRBD1 (5 bases). Germline lookup yields CDR1 SGHRS and CDR2 YFSETQ. The CDR3 is made up of 16 amino acids. Trimming removed 4 bases from V and 6 bases from J, with 21 bases in between. CDR3 coding DNA: TGCGCCAGCAGCCCCTTCCAGGGTCCCCTAGGGGATACGCAGTATTTT. Its protein is CASSPFQGPLGDTQYF.

The sample holds a few counts of this clonotype. CDR3 protein: CASSSEVSQPQHF. The CDR3 coding sequence is TGTGCCAGCAGCTCCGAGGTGAGTCAGCCCCAGCATTTT. V usage is TRBV5-4 and J usage is TRBJ1-5; D is ambiguous. V shed 3 bases and J shed 6 bases, with 10 bases lying between them. Germline V gene lookup returns CDR1 SGHNT and CDR2 YYREEE (reference sequence). This CDR3 contains 13 residues. The whole variable domain, remainder taken from reference TRBV5-4 and TRBJ1-5, is ETGVTQSPTHLIKTRGQQVTLRCSSQSGHNTVSWYQQALGQGPQFIFQYYREEENGRGNFPPRFSGLQFPNYSSELNVNALELDDSALYLCASSSEVSQPQHFGDGTRLSIL.

This clonotype was counted many times. The rearrangement joins TRBV20-1 to TRBJ2-3; D is perhaps TRBD1 (5 bases). Trimming took off 6 bases at V and 0 bases at J, with 10 bases between the two ends. Germline V lookup: CDR1 DFQATT, CDR2 SNEGSKA (reference sequence). The CDR3 is 13 residues long. The DNA for the CDR3 is TGCAGTGCCTCGACAGCTAGCACAGATACGCAGTATTTT. Its translation is CSASTASTDTQYF.

The chain joins TRBV7-2 to TRBJ2-3; 7 bases are shared with TRBD2. V lost 5 bases to trimming and J lost 0 bases; unmatched junction nucleotides: 11. The CDR3 extends over 17 amino acids. CDR1 SGHTA and CDR2 FQGNSA come from the germline V gene. CDR3 coding DNA: TGTGCCAGCAGCGGCCTAGCTTACGGGGGGAGCACAGATACGCAGTATTTT. Amino acid sequence: CASSGLAYGGSTDTQYF.

The table lists this clonotype with many counts. This rearrangement joins TRBV25-1 to TRBJ2-5; D possibly corresponds to TRBD2 (6 bases). The CDR3 totals 17 residues. Germline CDR1 is MGHDK and CDR2 is SYGVNS. Trimming removed 4 bases from V and 1 base from J, with 19 bases in between. In nucleotides, the CDR3 is TGTGCCAGCAGTGCGAGACACACGGTGGGGGGCCAAGAGACCCAGTACTTC. This codes for CASSARHTVGGQETQYF.

This clonotype was seen a few times. The chain is built from TRBV7-9 and TRBJ2-3; 10 nucleotides align to TRBD2. The length of the CDR3 is 21 residues. Per germline, CDR1 SEHNR and CDR2 FQNEAQ (reference sequence). With V trimmed by 5 bases and J by 1 base, 21 bases remained unmatched. CDR3 protein: CASSRRSGETSGFVGTDTQYF. DNA of the CDR3: TGTGCCAGCAGCCGAAGAAGTGGGGAGACTAGCGGGTTCGTCGGCACAGATACGCAGTATTTT. The full variable domain, in which reference TRBV7-9 and TRBJ2-3 provide the parts outside the CDR3, is DTGVSQNPRHKITKRGQNVTFRCDPISEHNRLYWYRQTLGQGPEFLTYFQNEAQLEKSRLLSDRFSAERPKGSFSTLEIQRTEQGDSAMYLCASSRRSGETSGFVGTDTQYFGPGTRLTVL.

This clonotype was recorded a few times. The chain employs TRBV5-1 and TRBJ1-4; D unresolved. The CDR3 runs to 13 residues. The germline V gene encodes CDR1 SGHRS and CDR2 YFSETQ. The V end was cut by 4 bases, the J end by 8 bases, with 12 bases between. CDR3 loop: CASSQSPGEKLFF. The CDR3 region has the DNA TGCGCCAGCAGCCAATCGCCGGGGGAAAAACTGTTTTTT.

This clonotype was seen repeatedly, ten times or more. This chain links TRBV3-1 with TRBJ2-7; TRBD2 aligns across 11 bases. CDR1 is LGHDT and CDR2 is YNNKEL in the germline V gene (reference sequence). V shed 2 bases, J shed 2 bases, and the junction held 2 bases outside the gene matches. CDR3 length equals 15 residues. The CDR3 sequence: CASSQNSGGAYEQYF. As DNA, the CDR3 is TGTGCCAGCAGCCAAAATAGCGGGGGGGCCTACGAGCAGTACTTC.

This clonotype was detected many times. The chain carries TRBV28 and TRBJ2-3; tentatively, D is TRBD1 (6 bases). The CDR3 spans 13 residues. Trimming took off 4 bases at V and 9 bases at J, with 14 bases between the two ends. Germline values: CDR1 MDHEN, CDR2 SYDVKM. CDR3 residues: CASSWAQGLTQYF. The CDR3 DNA is TGTGCCAGCAGTTGGGCACAGGGATTGACGCAGTATTTT.

This CDR3 reads CASARTGVNQPQHF. CDR3 nucleotides: TGTGCCAGCGCTCGGACAGGGGTGAATCAGCCCCAGCATTTT. The chain carries TRBV18 and TRBJ1-5; 9 nucleotides agree with TRBD1. The V segment lost 8 bases and the J segment 4 bases; nucleotides outside the gene matches: 6. Germline V gene sequence: CDR1 KGHSH, CDR2 LQKENI. The CDR3 loop spans 14 amino acids.

This chain uses TRBV24-1 with TRBJ2-1; 10 nucleotides line up with TRBD2. Germline values: CDR1 KGHDR, CDR2 SFDVKD. This CDR3 is built from 17 residues. The ends lost 5 bases at V and 2 bases at J; junction bases unmatched: 8. CDR3 loop: CATSVPFLAGAYNEQFF. Written as DNA, the CDR3 is TGTGCCACCAGTGTTCCCTTTCTAGCGGGGGCCTACAATGAGCAGTTCTTC.

In this sample, this clonotype turned up once. A much larger clone is a single base away; this may be a read error. The chain carries TRBV7-3 and TRBJ1-2; 7 bases agree with TRBD1. The CDR3 covers 13 residues. V gave up 5 bases and J gave up 5 bases; unmatched junction bases: 5. Germline V gene data show CDR1 as SGHTA and CDR2 as FQGTGA. CDR3 amino acids: CASSQGVWYGYTF. Here the CDR3 DNA reads TGTGCCAGCAGCCAGGGGGTATGGTATGGCTACACCTTC.

The genes are TRBV7-2 and TRBJ1-4; no firm D call. V lost 5 bases and J lost 7, with 17 bases in between. CDR1 and CDR2 from the germline V gene are SGHTA and FQGNSA. This CDR3 region has 15 residues. Written as DNA, the CDR3 is TGTGCCAGCAGCCCGGACCAACCCCTTACTGAAAAACTGTTTTTT. Amino acids: CASSPDQPLTEKLFF.

With regard to this clonotype: Since a much larger clone is just one base distant, this may be a read error. The V gene is TRBV7-2, the J gene TRBJ2-3; D unclear. The CDR3 has 15 amino acids. From germline, CDR1 is SGHTA and CDR2 FQGNSA. With 0 bases removed from V and 3 bases from J, the gap between germline ends came to 10 bases. CDR3 loop: CASSLASLVTDTQYF. The DNA of the CDR3 is TGTGCCAGCAGCTTAGCGAGTTTGGTTACAGATACGCAGTATTTT.

The J gene is TRBJ1-1, the V gene TRBV13, with 8 bases fitting TRBD1. V gave up 5 bases and J gave up 11 bases; unmatched junction bases: 7. The CDR3 loop spans 12 amino acids. Germline-derived CDR1 and CDR2 are PRHDT and FYEKMQ (reference sequence). This CDR3 is CASSHRGASAFF. In nucleotides, the CDR3 is TGTGCCAGCAGCCACAGGGGGGCCTCGGCTTTCTTT.

This clonotype was observed many times. The rearrangement joins TRBV10-2 to TRBJ2-7; 7 nucleotides agree with TRBD1. Germline lookup yields CDR1 WSHSY and CDR2 SAAADI. With V trimmed by 8 bases and J by 1 base, 5 bases remained unmatched. The CDR3 contains 13 residues. The CDR3 protein is CASRRQGSYEQYF. The CDR3 DNA reads as TGCGCCAGCCGGCGACAGGGTTCCTACGAGCAGTACTTC.

This clonotype was counted many times. The chain employs TRBV29-1 and TRBJ2-3; no clear D. The ends were cut back, 7 bases at V and 2 bases at J, with 4 bases in the middle. This CDR3 comprises 10 residues. Germline values: CDR1 SQVTM, CDR2 ANQGSEA. CDR3 nucleotides: TGCAGCGGCCTCACAGATACGCAGTATTTT. It translates to CSGLTDTQYF.

This sequence joins TRBV6-1 and TRBJ2-3, with 8 bases identical to TRBD2. CDR1 and CDR2 (germline): MNHNS, SASEGT. J gave up 4 bases and V 6 bases, and 3 bases lay outside the gene matches. The CDR3 consists of 13 residues. The CDR3 DNA sequence: TGTGCCAGCAGACCGACTAGCGCAGATACGCAGTATTTT. It is translated as CASRPTSADTQYF.

At least ten counts were recorded for this clonotype. CDR3 amino acids: CASSYSTPPEQYF. The CDR3 DNA sequence: TGTGCCAGCAGTTACTCGACTCCCCCCGAGCAGTACTTC. The V call is TRBV6-2 or TRBV6-3, the J call TRBJ2-7; the D is unclear. In germline, CDR1 is MNHEY, CDR2 SVGEGT. Deletions cut 0 bases from V and 6 bases from J, with 9 bases between. CDR3 length: 13 amino acids.

For the CDR3, the DNA is TGCGCCAGCAGCCAATATAGCGGGGGAACCCCCCAAGAGACCCAGTACTTC. This encodes CASSQYSGGTPQETQYF. This rearrangement joins TRBV4-3 to TRBJ2-5; 9 bases match TRBD2. This CDR3 has 17 residues. Germline CDR1 LGHNA, CDR2 YSLEER. The V gene end was trimmed by 2 bases and the J gene end by 1 base; junction bases not matched to a gene: 8.

The gene calls are TRBV6-5 and TRBJ1-6; a weak D match, TRBD1 (6 bases). CDR1 and CDR2 from the germline V gene are MNHEY and SVGAGI. The CDR3 consists of 15 residues. V was trimmed by 7 bases and J by 7 bases, leaving 17 bases between them. The CDR3 protein is CASNHRGGRNSPLHF. The CDR3, as DNA: TGTGCCAGCAACCATCGAGGGGGGAGGAATTCACCCCTCCACTTT.

Comments on this clonotype: A much bigger clone sits one base away, suggesting this may be a read error. Because the CDR3 is missing its conserved closing phenylalanine or tryptophan, this is likely a read error. The chain links TRBV12-3 or TRBV12-4 to TRBJ2-2; 8 bases map to TRBD2. After removal of 1 base from V and 1 base from J, the junction contained 5 bases not matched to a gene. This CDR3 has 17 residues. The CDR3 DNA reads as TGTGCCAGCAGTTTAGAGGGTCTAGCGGGGAACACCGGGGAGCTGTTTTCT. Translation gives CASSLEGLAGNTGELFS.

This clonotype was observed a few times. This sequence joins TRBV5-4 and TRBJ2-6; the D is unclear. The V gene's germline CDR1 is SGHNT and CDR2 YYREEE (reference sequence). Trimming left V 4 bases short and J 0 bases short, with 14 bases between. The CDR3 consists of 17 residues. The CDR3 spells CASSPSSTPSGANVLTF. In DNA, the CDR3 is TGTGCCAGCAGCCCATCATCCACCCCCTCTGGGGCCAACGTCCTGACTTTC. Using reference TRBV5-4 and TRBJ2-6 for the parts outside the CDR3, the full variable domain is ETGVTQSPTHLIKTRGQQVTLRCSSQSGHNTVSWYQQALGQGPQFIFQYYREEENGRGNFPPRFSGLQFPNYSSELNVNALELDDSALYLCASSPSSTPSGANVLTFGAGSRLTVL.

The sample holds many counts of this clonotype. The rearrangement joins TRBV19 to TRBJ2-5; D is undetermined. The CDR3 is 13 amino acids. CDR1 and CDR2 from the germline V gene are LNHDA and SQIVND (reference sequence). With 3 bases removed from V and 5 bases from J, the gap between germline ends came to 10 bases. The CDR3 coding sequence is TGTGCCAGTAGTATTGGTGGGATTGAGACCCAGTACTTC. Translation gives CASSIGGIETQYF.

In its sample, this clonotype was seen many times. V gene TRBV10-3 combines with J gene TRBJ1-5; 8 nucleotides match TRBD1. Trimming at V came to 2 bases and at J to 3 bases, leaving 3 bases not matched to a gene. The CDR3 sequence is 15 residues long. Germline CDR1 is ENHRY and CDR2 is SYGVKD. The CDR3 sequence: CAISEPGQDNQPQHF. The CDR3 DNA reads TGTGCCATCAGTGAGCCGGGACAGGACAATCAGCCCCAGCATTTT.

This clonotype was seen many times. The chain couples TRBV10-2 to TRBJ2-5; 8 bases line up with TRBD1. The J segment lost 2 bases and the V segment lost 8 bases, leaving 4 bases of the junction unmatched. CDR1 and CDR2 from the germline V gene are WSHSY and SAAADI. This CDR3 spans 13 amino acids. CDR3 sequence (DNA): TGCGCCAGCGGACAGGGCCTTCAAGAGACCCAGTACTTC. It yields the protein CASGQGLQETQYF.